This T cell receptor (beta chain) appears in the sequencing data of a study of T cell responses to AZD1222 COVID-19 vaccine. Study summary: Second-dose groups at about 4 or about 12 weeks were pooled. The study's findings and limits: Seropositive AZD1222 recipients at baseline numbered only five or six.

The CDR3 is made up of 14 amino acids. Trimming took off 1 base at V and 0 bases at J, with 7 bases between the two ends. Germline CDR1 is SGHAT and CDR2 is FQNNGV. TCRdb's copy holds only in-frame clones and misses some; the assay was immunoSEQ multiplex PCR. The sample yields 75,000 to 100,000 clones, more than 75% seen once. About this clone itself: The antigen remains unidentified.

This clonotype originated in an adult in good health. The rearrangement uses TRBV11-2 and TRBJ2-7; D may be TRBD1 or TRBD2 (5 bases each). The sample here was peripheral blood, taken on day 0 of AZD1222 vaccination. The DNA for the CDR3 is TGTGCCAGCAGCTTAGTCGGGGCCTCCTACGAGCAGTACTTC. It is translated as CASSLVGASYEQYF. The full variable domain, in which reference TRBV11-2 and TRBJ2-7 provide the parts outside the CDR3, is EAGVAQSPRYKIIEKRQSVAFWCNPISGHATLYWYQQILGQGPKLLIQFQNNGVVDDSQLPKDRFSAERLKGVDSTLKIQPAKLEDSAVYLCASSLVGASYEQYFGPGTRLTVT.